This passage covers 16 T cell receptor beta chains from one sample sequenced in a study of T-cell reconstitution after alpha-beta-depleted transplantation in children. Preparation of the TCRbeta library used unique molecular identifiers. TCRdb called the PCR reads again in MiXCR, with one record for every CDR3 protein. This table holds roughly 190,000 distinct CDR3 sequences, about 14% found once. The source material was PBMCs from the stem cell graft donor, sampled from the stem cell graft. The receptors shown here come from a human donor who donated a stem cell graft to a child with acute lymphoblastic leukemia.

This clonotype was recorded many times. The rearrangement joins TRBV20-1 to TRBJ1-5; TRBD1 aligns across 7 bases. This CDR3 spans 15 amino acids. The V segment lost 6 bases and the J segment 4 bases; nucleotides outside the gene matches: 12. Germline-derived CDR1 and CDR2 are DFQATT and SNEGSKA (reference sequence). CDR3 bases: TGCAGTGCCTCAGACAGGGAAGTACGGAATCAGCCCCAGCATTTT. Protein: CSASDREVRNQPQHF.

This clonotype appeared many times. The chain carries TRBV5-1 and TRBJ2-5, with D perhaps being TRBD1 or TRBD2 (5 bases each). V lost 7 bases and J lost 1, with 17 bases in between. This CDR3 has 15 amino acids. Germline-derived CDR1 and CDR2 are SGHRS and YFSETQ. The CDR3 region has the DNA TGCGCCAGCTCCCCCCGGGGCATTTCCCAAGAGACCCAGTACTTC. Translation: CASSPRGISQETQYF.

This clonotype occurred many times. The rearrangement uses TRBV7-9 and TRBJ1-1; a possible D gene is TRBD1 (6 bases). CDR3 length: 14 residues. Trimming removed 5 bases at V and 2 bases at J, with 12 bases between. Germline V lookup: CDR1 SEHNR, CDR2 FQNEAQ (reference sequence). CDR3 nucleotides: TGTGCCAGCAGCCCCGCGGACAGAAACACTGAAGCTTTCTTT. This sequence encodes CASSPADRNTEAFF.

In its sample, this clonotype was seen many times. The chain couples TRBV20-1 to TRBJ2-1; no clear D. This CDR3 region has 16 residues. The V end was cut by 1 base, the J end by 0 bases, with 13 bases between. Germline V gene lookup returns CDR1 DFQATT and CDR2 SNEGSKA (reference sequence). The CDR3 DNA follows: TGCAGTGCTAGAGCGGGCACCTATAACTCCTACAATGAGCAGTTCTTC. Translated, it gives CSARAGTYNSYNEQFF.

Many counts were recorded for this clonotype. The chain is built from TRBV2 and TRBJ2-1; no firm D call. Looked up from germline, CDR1 is SNHLY and CDR2 is FYNNEI. The CDR3 is 13 residues long. Trimming stripped 0 bases from V and 4 bases from J, with 4 bases between. CDR3 DNA sequence: TGTGCCAGCAGTGAAGCACGGTACAATGAGCAGTTCTTC. It encodes CASSEARYNEQFF.

This clonotype was recorded many times. The genes are TRBV29-1 and TRBJ1-2; no clear D gene. The ends were cut back, 3 bases at V and 3 bases at J, with 5 bases in the middle. Germline CDR1 SQVTM, CDR2 ANQGSEA. The CDR3 extends over 11 amino acids. CDR3 sequence: CSVESDYGYTF. The CDR3 bases are TGCAGCGTTGAGTCGGACTATGGCTACACCTTC.

This clonotype was seen a handful of times. A much larger clone lies a single base off, so this may be a read error. The J gene is TRBJ2-1, the V gene TRBV29-1, with D perhaps TRBD1 (7 bases). CDR1 and CDR2 from the germline V gene are SQVTM and ANQGSEA. Deletions cut 3 bases from V and 13 bases from J, with 19 bases between. The CDR3 covers 13 residues. This chain's CDR3 is CSVDVGNRGGQFF. CDR3 nucleotide sequence: TGCAGCGTTGATGTAGGGAACAGGGGAGGCCAGTTCTTC.

This clonotype was recorded many times. V is TRBV7-6 and J is TRBJ2-3; 11 bases are shared with TRBD2. The CDR3 runs 15 residues. The germline V gene has CDR1 SGHVS and CDR2 FNYEAQ. The ends lost 2 bases at V and 8 bases at J; junction bases unmatched: 6. The CDR3 loop reads CASSLNSGRAGTQYF. CDR3 coding DNA: TGTGCCAGCAGCTTAAATAGCGGGAGGGCCGGTACGCAGTATTTT.

This clonotype was counted at least ten times. DNA of the CDR3: TGTGCCACCAGTGACACAGGGGACTATGGCTACACCTTC. It yields the protein CATSDTGDYGYTF. This chain connects TRBV24-1 to TRBJ1-2; 7 nucleotides match TRBD1. The V gene's germline CDR1 is KGHDR and CDR2 SFDVKD. The junction had 1 base not matched to a gene; V was cut back by 4 bases and J by 3 bases. The CDR3 sequence is 13 residues long.

In its sample, this clonotype was seen a few times. This sequence joins TRBV11-3 and TRBJ2-7; 8 bases fit TRBD1. Per germline, CDR1 SGHNT and CDR2 YENEEA. This CDR3 has 17 residues. V was pared by 4 bases and J by 2 bases, with 13 bases of the junction left unmatched. The CDR3 sequence is CASSSGRQGWTTYEQYF. CDR3 DNA sequence: TGTGCCAGCAGCTCGGGAAGACAGGGGTGGACTACCTACGAGCAGTACTTC.

This clonotype was recorded a few times. As DNA, the CDR3 is TGCAGCGCTAGCGGGGTAGGGGCCGGGGAGCTGTTTTTT. It codes for CSASGVGAGELFF. The chain recombines TRBV29-1 with TRBJ2-2, with 9 bases aligning to TRBD2. The CDR3 spans 13 residues. J gave up 6 bases and V 7 bases, and 6 bases lay outside the gene matches. Germline V gene sequence: CDR1 SQVTM, CDR2 ANQGSEA.

The chain recombines TRBV10-3 with TRBJ2-7; maybe TRBD2 (5 bases). The length of the CDR3 is 16 residues. Trimming left V 3 bases short and J 0 bases short, with 15 bases between. Germline values: CDR1 ENHRY, CDR2 SYGVKD. The CDR3: CAISDTGTGFSYEQYF. The CDR3 DNA is TGTGCCATCAGTGACACGGGAACGGGATTCTCCTACGAGCAGTACTTC.

The V and J genes are TRBV7-9 and TRBJ2-5; D remains ambiguous. The CDR3 runs 15 residues. Looked up from germline, CDR1 is SEHNR and CDR2 is FQNEAQ (reference sequence). Trimming pared 1 base from V and 5 bases from J, leaving 14 bases between. The CDR3 coding sequence is TGTGCCAGCAGCTTAGAATTGTCGATGGCGGAGACCCAGTACTTC. It translates to CASSLELSMAETQYF.

This clonotype was observed at least ten times. This sequence joins TRBV7-6 and TRBJ2-5; 7 bases line up with TRBD1. CDR3 size: 15 residues. With 7 bases clipped from V and 5 bases from J, the junction kept 13 bases outside the gene matches. Germline loops: CDR1 SGHVS, CDR2 FNYEAQ. The CDR3, as DNA: TGTGCCAGCACCCGGAACAGGGGTACCACGGAGACCCAGTACTTC. This sequence encodes CASTRNRGTTETQYF.

Ten or more counts support this clonotype. The chain combines TRBV7-9 with TRBJ2-1; 14 positions agree with TRBD2. Looked up from germline, CDR1 is SEHNR and CDR2 is FQNEAQ (reference sequence). After removal of 3 bases from V and 8 bases from J, the junction contained 9 bases not matched to a gene. The CDR3 runs to 17 residues. The CDR3 nucleotides are TGTGCCAGCAGCTTGACCCCGGGACTAGCGGGAGACGATGAGCAGTTCTTC. Protein product: CASSLTPGLAGDDEQFF. Complete variable domain (other parts from reference TRBV7-9 and TRBJ2-1): DTGVSQNPRHKITKRGQNVTFRCDPISEHNRLYWYRQTLGQGPEFLTYFQNEAQLEKSRLLSDRFSAERPKGSFSTLEIQRTEQGDSAMYLCASSLTPGLAGDDEQFFGPGTRLTVL.

This clonotype was detected many times. The V and J genes are TRBV5-5 and TRBJ2-5; D gene unclear. Germline V lookup: CDR1 SGHKS, CDR2 YYEKEE (reference sequence). The V end lost 0 bases, the J end lost 4 bases, and 10 bases lay between the germline ends. The CDR3 extends over 14 amino acids. CDR3 sequence: CASSLEWIGETQYF. The CDR3 bases are TGTGCCAGCAGCTTGGAGTGGATAGGAGAGACCCAGTACTTC.